One sample yielded the 27 T cell receptor beta chains listed below, sequenced in a study of blood T cell repertoires in COVID-19 (dated by TCRdb to the early 2020s). Libraries were constructed by the immunoSEQ multiplex PCR assay. In its TCRdb copy, this immuneACCESS table keeps in-frame sequences only and misses some clones. Where compared with another copy, unresolved V genes explain less than half of these, and the others have no known cause. Within this sample are 350,000 to 450,000 clones, with around nine tenths of them counted one time only. The leading ten clones occupy about 1.4% of the sample. Sequencing was carried out using peripheral blood. Receptors originate from a woman in her 40s with COVID-19, enrolled during active disease.

V gene TRBV12-3 or TRBV12-4 combines with J gene TRBJ2-2, with 7 bases matching TRBD2. The CDR3 sequence is 13 residues long. The V gene end was trimmed by 7 bases and the J gene end by 5 bases; junction bases not matched to a gene: 4. CDR3 residues: CASMGGRTGELFF. The DNA for the CDR3 is TGTGCCAGCATGGGGGGGAGGACCGGGGAGCTGTTTTTT.

The chain carries TRBV14 and TRBJ2-1; 11 nucleotides match TRBD1. Germline CDR1 reads SGHDN; CDR2 reads FVKESK. J gave up 0 bases and V 4 bases, and 11 bases lay outside the gene matches. The length of the CDR3 is 19 residues. The CDR3 region has the DNA TGTGCCAGCAGCCGCCGGGACAGGGGGATTGTGAGCTCCTACAATGAGCAGTTCTTC. Protein sequence: CASSRRDRGIVSSYNEQFF.

The gene calls are TRBV9 and TRBJ2-1, with 13 bases lining up with TRBD2. The CDR3 has 14 amino acids. Looked up from germline, CDR1 is SGDLS and CDR2 is YYNGEE. Trimming cost V 5 bases and J 10 bases; bases outside gene matches: 6. The CDR3 DNA reads as TGTGCCAGCAGTGGACTAGCGGGGGTCGGGGAGCAGTTCTTC. Translating gives CASSGLAGVGEQFF. Supplemented by reference TRBV9 and TRBJ2-1, the full variable domain reads DSGVTQTPKHLITATGQRVTLRCSPRSGDLSVYWYQQSLDQGLQFLIQYYNGEERAKGNILERFSAQQFPDLHSELNLSSLELGDSALYFCASSGLAGVGEQFFGPGTRLTVL.

The chain carries TRBV5-4 and TRBJ1-2; D remains unclear. The CDR3 extends over 13 amino acids. Germline CDR1 and CDR2: SGHNT and YYREEE (reference sequence). Between the trimmed V and J ends, which lost 0 bases and 6 bases, there was a span of 9 bases. DNA of the CDR3: TGTGCCAGCAGCTTGGCCAGCGGGGATGGCTACACCTTC. It specifies CASSLASGDGYTF.

The gene calls are TRBV5-1 and TRBJ2-1; 10 nucleotides match TRBD1. The CDR3 totals 16 residues. CDR1 SGHRS and CDR2 YFSETQ come from the germline V gene. Germline trimming cut 4 bases from V and 3 bases from J; bases unmatched to any gene: 7. The CDR3 bases are TGCGCCAGCAGCCGGGGGACAGGGGTCTTCTACAATGAGCAGTTCTTC. Translating it yields CASSRGTGVFYNEQFF.

The V and J genes are TRBV29-1 and TRBJ2-3, with D possibly TRBD1 on 5 matching bases. The V end was cut by 6 bases, the J end by 1 base, with 17 bases between. Germline CDR1 reads SQVTM; CDR2 reads ANQGSEA. The CDR3 is 15 residues long. The CDR3 DNA is TGCAGCGTCCACCCCGACAGATCACGCACAGATACGCAGTATTTT. Translated: CSVHPDRSRTDTQYF.

This clone was seen just once. One end of the junction does not line up with germline, which may come from a read error. The V gene is TRBV27, the J gene TRBJ2-1; the D gene is possibly TRBD2 (6 bases). In germline, CDR1 is MNHEY, CDR2 SMNVEV (reference sequence). CDR3 length equals 15 residues. CDR3: CASSPPGVGYSEQFF. Here the CDR3 DNA reads TGTGCCAGCAGTCCCCCGGGGGTGGGGTACAGTGAGCAGTTCTTC.

Details on this clone: Other DNA sequences from this sample encode an identical CDR3 as well. The chain has TRBV28 and TRBJ1-1, with D unresolved. The CDR3 runs 12 residues. The germline CDR1 and CDR2 sequences are MDHEN and SYDVKM. Trimming removed 6 bases at V and 0 bases at J, with 5 bases between. DNA of the CDR3: TGTGCCAGCAGCTCAGTGAACACTGAAGCTTTCTTT. Encoded protein: CASSSVNTEAFF.

The chain employs TRBV7-2 and TRBJ1-5; possible D gene TRBD1, 6 bases. V gave up 3 bases and J gave up 5 bases, with 14 bases separating them. CDR1 is SGHTA and CDR2 is FQGNSA in the germline V gene. The CDR3 covers 15 residues. In DNA form, the CDR3 reads TGTGCCAGCAGCTTTATCCCAAGGGGGTATCAGCCCCAGCATTTT. This sequence encodes CASSFIPRGYQPQHF.

DNA of the CDR3: TGTGCCAGCAGCTTTGGGGCGGGATCCGAGCAGTACTTC. It yields the protein CASSFGAGSEQYF. This chain links TRBV7-8 with TRBJ2-7, with D tentatively TRBD2 (6 bases). Trimming stripped 3 bases from V and 6 bases from J, with 12 bases between. The CDR3 contains 13 residues. Germline V gene sequence: CDR1 SGHVS, CDR2 FQNEAQ. Complete variable domain (other parts from reference TRBV7-8 and TRBJ2-7): GAGVSQSPRYKVAKRGQDVALRCDPISGHVSLFWYQQALGQGPEFLTYFQNEAQLDKSGLPSDRFFAERPEGSVSTLKIQRTQQEDSAVYLCASSFGAGSEQYFGPGTRLTVT.

The chain is built from TRBV21-1 and TRBJ2-1; TRBD1, the table's D call, was not compared with the DNA. TRBV21-1 represents a pseudogene. CDR3 size: 13 residues. The chain's CDR3 is CASSKGQACEQFF. In DNA form, the CDR3 reads TGTGCCAGCAGCAAAGGACAGGCCTGTGAGCAGTTCTTC.

The chain combines TRBV5-1 with TRBJ2-7; maybe TRBD1 (7 bases). In germline, CDR1 is SGHRS, CDR2 YFSETQ. Between the trimmed V and J ends, which lost 4 bases and 5 bases, there was a span of 16 bases. The CDR3 length is 14 residues. CDR3 coding DNA: TGCGCCAGCAGCCAGGGGGGACCCGCGGACGAGCAGTACTTC. Protein: CASSQGGPADEQYF. The full variable domain, rest sourced from reference TRBV5-1 and TRBJ2-7, is KAGVTQTPRYLIKTRGQQVTLSCSPISGHRSVSWYQQTPGQGLQFLFEYFSETQRNKGNFPGRFSGRQFSNSRSEMNVSTLELGDSALYLCASSQGGPADEQYFGPGTRLTVT.

The V call is TRBV5-4, the J call TRBJ1-1, with 10 bases lining up with TRBD1. Looked up from germline, CDR1 is SGHNT and CDR2 is YYREEE (reference sequence). The V gene end was trimmed by 0 bases and the J gene end by 4 bases; junction bases not matched to a gene: 6. The CDR3 length is 16 residues. Here the CDR3 reads CASSLGGDRGSTEAFF. In DNA form, the CDR3 reads TGTGCCAGCAGCTTGGGAGGGGACAGGGGTTCCACTGAAGCTTTCTTT. Complete variable domain (other parts from reference TRBV5-4 and TRBJ1-1): ETGVTQSPTHLIKTRGQQVTLRCSSQSGHNTVSWYQQALGQGPQFIFQYYREEENGRGNFPPRFSGLQFPNYSSELNVNALELDDSALYLCASSLGGDRGSTEAFFGQGTRLTVV.

V usage is TRBV3-1 (or the pseudogene TRBV3-2) and J usage is TRBJ1-6; 10 bases fit TRBD1. The CDR3 covers 15 residues. The V segment lost 1 base and the J segment 9 bases; nucleotides outside the gene matches: 3. CDR1 is LGHDT and CDR2 is YNNKEL in the germline V gene (reference sequence). The chain's CDR3 is CASSQARTGGSPLHF. The CDR3 nucleotides are TGTGCCAGCAGCCAAGCCCGGACAGGGGGTTCACCCCTCCACTTT.

This clone was found a few times. The chain joins TRBV28 to TRBJ2-7, with 9 bases identical to TRBD1. Germline V gene data show CDR1 as MDHEN and CDR2 as SYDVKM. The CDR3 totals 15 residues. The junction had 6 bases not matched to a gene; V was cut back by 6 bases and J by 0 bases. CDR3 bases: TGTGCCAGCAGCTGGACAGGGGCAAGCTCCTACGAGCAGTACTTC. This sequence encodes CASSWTGASSYEQYF.

The chain is built from TRBV2 and TRBJ2-2, with D perhaps TRBD1 (6 bases). The CDR3 has 16 amino acids. Germline loops: CDR1 SNHLY, CDR2 FYNNEI. V lost 5 bases, J lost 1 base, and 14 bases lay in between. The CDR3 coding sequence is TGTGCCAGCAGTACCCCGACAGGTAAGAACACCGGGGAGCTGTTTTTT. Translated, it gives CASSTPTGKNTGELFF.

This chain connects TRBV5-4 to TRBJ2-5; 9 positions match TRBD1. Germline CDR1 reads SGHNT; CDR2 reads YYREEE (reference sequence). V gave up 4 bases and J gave up 5 bases; unmatched junction bases: 9. This CDR3 region has 15 residues. Here the CDR3 reads CASSRFTGGKETQYF. The CDR3 DNA sequence: TGTGCCAGCAGCCGATTCACAGGGGGCAAGGAGACCCAGTACTTC.

The genes are TRBV7-2 and TRBJ1-4; D not certain. The CDR3 contains 12 residues. The germline V gene encodes CDR1 SGHTA and CDR2 FQGNSA. Trimming took 1 base from V and 8 from J, leaving 5 bases between them. In DNA form, the CDR3 reads TGTGCCAGCAGCTTAGTAAGCGAAAAACTGTTTTTT. The encoded protein is CASSLVSEKLFF.

Only a few counts were recorded for this clone. CDR3 sequence reads: CASSLEPGGLNTEAFF. The CDR3, as DNA: TGCGCCAGCAGCTTGGAGCCAGGGGGCTTGAACACTGAAGCTTTCTTT. The chain joins TRBV5-1 to TRBJ1-1; 8 positions match TRBD1. V was clipped by 0 bases and J by 0 bases; unmatched bases: 4. Germline V gene lookup returns CDR1 SGHRS and CDR2 YFSETQ. CDR3 length: 16 residues.

The chain uses TRBV15 and TRBJ2-3; D is uncertain. V was cut by 0 bases and J by 2 bases, with 12 bases left in between. Germline V gene sequence: CDR1 LNHNV, CDR2 YYDKDF (reference sequence). The CDR3 totals 16 residues. The CDR3 DNA reads as TGTGCCACCAGCAGAGATAGACCGGGTCTCACAGATACGCAGTATTTT. Amino acid sequence: CATSRDRPGLTDTQYF.

V usage is TRBV20-1 and J usage is TRBJ1-1, with D unresolved. The CDR3 runs 11 residues. Between the trimmed V and J ends, which lost 6 bases and 8 bases, there was a span of 13 bases. Germline V gene lookup returns CDR1 DFQATT and CDR2 SNEGSKA (reference sequence). The CDR3 DNA reads TGCAGTGCGCTCCGGTCAAACGAAGCTTTCTTT. It translates to CSALRSNEAFF.

CDR3 in DNA: TGTGCCAGCAGTATACGACGGACAGGGCGGAAGGCTGAAGCTTTCTTT. Residues: CASSIRRTGRKAEAFF. The chain is built from TRBV28 and TRBJ1-1; 8 nucleotides agree with TRBD1. CDR1 and CDR2 (germline): MDHEN, SYDVKM. This CDR3 has 16 amino acids. The V gene end was trimmed by 5 bases and the J gene end by 6 bases; junction bases not matched to a gene: 14. Together with reference TRBV28 and TRBJ1-1, the CDR3 gives the full variable domain: DVKVTQSSRYLVKRTGEKVFLECVQDMDHENMFWYRQDPGLGLRLIYFSYDVKMKEKGDIPEGYSVSREKKERFSLILESASTNQTSMYLCASSIRRTGRKAEAFFGQGTRLTVV.

The V and J genes are TRBV9 and TRBJ2-1; 12 positions match TRBD2. The CDR3 totals 16 residues. V was pared by 4 bases and J by 9 bases, with 11 bases of the junction left unmatched. CDR1 and CDR2 (germline): SGDLS, YYNGEE. CDR3 bases: TGTGCCAGCAGCCCCCAGAGTCTAGCGGGGGGGGGTGAGCAGTTCTTC. Its translation is CASSPQSLAGGGEQFF.

The chain uses TRBV13 and TRBJ2-7; no clear D. The CDR3 has 15 amino acids. The germline CDR1 and CDR2 sequences are PRHDT and FYEKMQ (reference sequence). V dropped 5 bases and J dropped 0 bases, with 14 bases sitting between them. The CDR3 nucleotides read TGTGCCAGCAGCCCAAATCGCCTCAGCTCCTACGAGCAGTACTTC. It codes for CASSPNRLSSYEQYF. Supplemented by reference TRBV13 and TRBJ2-7, the full variable domain reads AAGVIQSPRHLIKEKRETATLKCYPIPRHDTVYWYQQGPGQDPQFLISFYEKMQSDKGSIPDRFSAQQFSDYHSELNMSSLELGDSALYFCASSPNRLSSYEQYFGPGTRLTVT.

CDR3 bases: TGTGCCAGTATCGGTTTTTCGGGCTATGGCTACACCTTC. Translating it yields CASIGFSGYGYTF. The chain couples TRBV19 to TRBJ1-2; no firm D call. The CDR3 is 13 amino acids. Germline V gene data show CDR1 as LNHDA and CDR2 as SQIVND (reference sequence). Trimming cost V 7 bases and J 4 bases, with 13 bases left between them.

This clone appeared once. V gene TRBV5-1 combines with J gene TRBJ2-3; D not certain. The CDR3 sequence is 15 residues long. The germline V gene has CDR1 SGHRS and CDR2 YFSETQ. V was trimmed by 0 bases and J by 2 bases, leaving 10 bases between them. CDR3 coding DNA: TGCGCCAGCAGCTTGGGCAGATTCCTCACAGATACGCAGTATTTT. Amino acids: CASSLGRFLTDTQYF.

The V gene is TRBV7-9, the J gene TRBJ1-6; perhaps TRBD1 as D (6 bases). Deletions cut 5 bases from V and 3 bases from J, with 11 bases between. Germline V gene lookup returns CDR1 SEHNR and CDR2 FQNEAQ (reference sequence). CDR3 size: 15 residues. Here the CDR3 DNA reads TGTGCCAGCAGCCCTAAGGGGGTCTATAATTCACCCCTCCACTTT. Protein: CASSPKGVYNSPLHF. The full variable domain, with the rest looked up from reference TRBV7-9 and TRBJ1-6, is DTGVSQNPRHKITKRGQNVTFRCDPISEHNRLYWYRQTLGQGPEFLTYFQNEAQLEKSRLLSDRFSAERPKGSFSTLEIQRTEQGDSAMYLCASSPKGVYNSPLHFGNGTRLTVT.